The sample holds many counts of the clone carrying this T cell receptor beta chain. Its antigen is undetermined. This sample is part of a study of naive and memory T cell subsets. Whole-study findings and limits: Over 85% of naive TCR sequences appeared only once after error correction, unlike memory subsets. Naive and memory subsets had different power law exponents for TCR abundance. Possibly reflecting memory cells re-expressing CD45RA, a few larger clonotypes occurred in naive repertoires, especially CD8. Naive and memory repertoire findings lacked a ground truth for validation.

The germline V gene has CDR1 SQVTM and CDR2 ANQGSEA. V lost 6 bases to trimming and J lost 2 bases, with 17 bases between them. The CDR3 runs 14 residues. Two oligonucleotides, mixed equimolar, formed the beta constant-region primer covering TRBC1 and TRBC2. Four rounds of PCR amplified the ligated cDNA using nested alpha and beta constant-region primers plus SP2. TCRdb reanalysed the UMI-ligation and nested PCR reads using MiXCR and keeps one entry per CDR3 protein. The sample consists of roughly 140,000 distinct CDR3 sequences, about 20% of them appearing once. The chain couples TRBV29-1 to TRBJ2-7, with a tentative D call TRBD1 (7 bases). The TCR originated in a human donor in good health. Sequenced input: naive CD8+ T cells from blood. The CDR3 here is CSVLFAGQTYEQYF. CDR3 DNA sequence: TGCAGCGTCTTATTCGCGGGACAGACCTACGAGCAGTACTTC.